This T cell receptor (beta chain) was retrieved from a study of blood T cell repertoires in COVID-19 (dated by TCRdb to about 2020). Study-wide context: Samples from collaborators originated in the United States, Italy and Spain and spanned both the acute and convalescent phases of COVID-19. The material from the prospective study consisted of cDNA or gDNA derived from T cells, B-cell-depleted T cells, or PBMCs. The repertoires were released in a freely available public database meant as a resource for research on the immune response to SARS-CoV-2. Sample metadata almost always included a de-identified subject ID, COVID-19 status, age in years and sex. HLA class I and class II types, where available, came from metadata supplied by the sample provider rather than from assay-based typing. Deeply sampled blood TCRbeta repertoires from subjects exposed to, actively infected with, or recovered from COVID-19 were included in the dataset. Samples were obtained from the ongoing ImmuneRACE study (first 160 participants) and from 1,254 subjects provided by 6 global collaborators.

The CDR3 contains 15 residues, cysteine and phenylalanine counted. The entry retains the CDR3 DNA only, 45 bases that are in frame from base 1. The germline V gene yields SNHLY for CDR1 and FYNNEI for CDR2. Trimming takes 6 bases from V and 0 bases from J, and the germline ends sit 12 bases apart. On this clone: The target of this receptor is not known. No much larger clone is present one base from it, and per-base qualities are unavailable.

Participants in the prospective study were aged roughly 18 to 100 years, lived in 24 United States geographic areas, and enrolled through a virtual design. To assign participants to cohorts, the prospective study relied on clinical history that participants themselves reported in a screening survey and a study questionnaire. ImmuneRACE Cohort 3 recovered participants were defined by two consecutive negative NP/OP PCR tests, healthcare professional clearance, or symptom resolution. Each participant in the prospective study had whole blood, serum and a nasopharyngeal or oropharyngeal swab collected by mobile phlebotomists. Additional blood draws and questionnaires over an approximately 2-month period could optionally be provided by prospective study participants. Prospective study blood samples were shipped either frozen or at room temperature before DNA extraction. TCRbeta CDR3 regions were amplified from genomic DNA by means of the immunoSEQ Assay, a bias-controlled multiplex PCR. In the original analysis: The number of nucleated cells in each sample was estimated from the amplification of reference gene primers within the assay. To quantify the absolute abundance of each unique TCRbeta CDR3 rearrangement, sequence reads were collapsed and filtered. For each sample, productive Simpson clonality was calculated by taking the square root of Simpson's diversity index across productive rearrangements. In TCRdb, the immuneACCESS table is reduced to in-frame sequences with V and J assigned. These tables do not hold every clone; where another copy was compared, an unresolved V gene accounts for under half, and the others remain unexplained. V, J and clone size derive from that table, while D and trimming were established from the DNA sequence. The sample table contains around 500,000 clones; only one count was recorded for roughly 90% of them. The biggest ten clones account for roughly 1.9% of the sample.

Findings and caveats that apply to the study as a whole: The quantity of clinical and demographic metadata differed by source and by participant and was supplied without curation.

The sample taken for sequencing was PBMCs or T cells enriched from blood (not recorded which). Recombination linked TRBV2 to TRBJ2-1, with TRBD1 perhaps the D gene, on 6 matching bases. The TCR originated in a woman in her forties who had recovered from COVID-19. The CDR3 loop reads CASSPTQGSYNEQFF. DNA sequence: TGTGCCAGCAGCCCCACACAGGGCTCCTACAATGAGCAGTTCTTC.